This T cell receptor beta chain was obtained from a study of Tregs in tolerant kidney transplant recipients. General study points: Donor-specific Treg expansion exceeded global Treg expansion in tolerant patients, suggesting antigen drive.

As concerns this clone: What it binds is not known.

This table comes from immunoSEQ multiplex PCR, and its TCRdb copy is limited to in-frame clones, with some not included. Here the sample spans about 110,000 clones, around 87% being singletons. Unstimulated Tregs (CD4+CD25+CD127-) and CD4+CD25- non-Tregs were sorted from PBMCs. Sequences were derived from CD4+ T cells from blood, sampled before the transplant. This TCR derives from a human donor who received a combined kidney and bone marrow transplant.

Written as DNA, the CDR3 is TGTGCCAGCAGTTTGCAACAGGGAAGAGGCTACACCTTC. Amino acid sequence: CASSLQQGRGYTF. The rearrangement uses TRBV27 and TRBJ1-2, with a tentative D call TRBD1 (6 bases). In germline, CDR1 is MNHEY, CDR2 SMNVEV (reference sequence). Trimming stripped 3 bases from V and 8 bases from J, with 13 bases between. This CDR3 region has 13 residues.